This is a list of T cell receptor beta chains from one sample in a study of T cells in Graves' hyperthyroidism and ophthalmopathy. Using its own MiXCR run on the multiplex PCR reads, TCRdb lists one record per CDR3 protein. The data contain a few hundred thousand distinct CDR3 sequences, about 13% of them singletons. Sequenced: blood. The source is a woman aged 18-29 years with Graves' hyperthyroidism. The CDR3 runs from the conserved cysteine through the conserved F or W. D genes are given only for firm matches. Size values are once, few and many counts, or a class for expanded clones, and some rows have none.

many | TRBD2 | TRBJ2-1 | TRBV5-1 | TGCGCCAGTGCCCCTAGCGGGGCCCTCAATGAGCAGTTCTTC | CASAPSGALNEQFF
. | . | TRBJ1-6 | TRBV6-5 | TGTGCCAGCAGTTTACTTTCAGTTAGCGATTCACCCCTCCACTTT | CASSLLSVSDSPLHF
many | TRBD2 | TRBJ2-5 | TRBV30 | TGTGCCTGGAGCCCTAGCGGCCAAGAGACCCAGTACTTC | CAWSPSGQETQYF
few | TRBD1 | TRBJ2-4 | TRBV19 | TGTGCCAGTACCTCCCACGGGACAGGGTTTGCCAAAAACATTCAGTACTTC | CASTSHGTGFAKNIQYF
few | . | TRBJ1-1 | TRBV6-1 | TGTGCCAGCACTCAGGGTTACTTGGCTTTCTTT | CASTQGYLAFF
many | TRBD2 | TRBJ2-7 | TRBV2 | TGTGCCAGCAGGAAACTAGCGGGCACCTACGAGCAGTACTTC | CASRKLAGTYEQYF
many | . | TRBJ2-1 | TRBV7-9 | TGTGCCAGCAGCTTAGGGAACTTACTAAAGGATAATGAGCAGTTCTTC | CASSLGNLLKDNEQFF
many | TRBD2 | TRBJ2-7 | TRBV28 | TGTGCCAGCAGTTTAGGGCCAGCGGGAGCTTCCTACGAGCAGTACTTC | CASSLGPAGASYEQYF
. | . | TRBJ1-6 | TRBV9 | TGTGCCAGCAGCGCCCAGACAAGGCGGGATTCACCCCTCCACTTT | CASSAQTRRDSPLHF
. | . | TRBJ2-2 | TRBV19 | TGTGCCAGTAGTCGCTCCGGCGACACCGGGGAGCTGTTTTTT | CASSRSGDTGELFF
many | . | TRBJ2-3 | TRBV9 | TGTGCCAGCAGCGTAACCGGGCCCAGCACAGATACGCAGTATTTT | CASSVTGPSTDTQYF
many | . | TRBJ2-1 | TRBV12-3/TRBV12-4 | TGTGCCAGCAGTCCCCAGGGGTATGAGCAGTTCTTC | CASSPQGYEQFF
many | . | TRBJ1-1 | TRBV12-3/TRBV12-4 | TGTGCCAGCAGTTTCGAGGGTAACACTGAAGCTTTCTTT | CASSFEGNTEAFF
. | . | TRBJ1-6 | TRBV14 | TGTGCCAGCAGCCAAGATCCAATCTCTTCAGTAGGCTCACCCCTCCACTTT | CASSQDPISSVGSPLHF
. | TRBD2 | TRBJ2-1 | TRBV3-1 | TGTGCCAGCAGCCAAGCTCCGGGACTAGCGGGGGACTTGAGGTCAGAGCAGTTCTTC | CASSQAPGLAGDLRSEQFF
few | . | TRBJ2-2 | TRBV12-5 | TGTGCTAGTGGTCTAACCAGGGCAGGAATTACCGGGGAGCTGTTTTTT | CASGLTRAGITGELFF
. | . | TRBJ2-7 | TRBV19 | TGTGCCAGTTCCCTGAGGGGGAACGAGCAGTACTTC | CASSLRGNEQYF
many | . | TRBJ2-3 | TRBV20-1 | TGCAGTGCTAGTTCGGTAGTTCATGGCACAGATACGCAGTATTTT | CSASSVVHGTDTQYF
many | TRBD1 | TRBJ1-4 | TRBV28 | TGTGCCAGCAGTTTGGTGACAGGGATGGGGGAAAAACTGTTTTTT | CASSLVTGMGEKLFF
. | . | TRBJ2-7 | TRBV28 | TGTGCCAGCAGTTCCAAGGGGTTCGCCTACGAGCAGTACTTC | CASSSKGFAYEQYF
many | . | TRBJ2-3 | TRBV19 | TGTGCCAGTAGAGGACAGTCGGACCTCACAGATACGCAGTATTTT | CASRGQSDLTDTQYF
once | TRBD2 | TRBJ2-1 | TRBV7-9 | TGTGCCAGCAGACCAACCCTAGCGGGGGGGCTTAATGAGCAGTTCTTC | CASRPTLAGGLNEQFF
many | . | TRBJ2-1 | TRBV7-9 | TGTGCCAGCAGCTTAGCCGGGACTGCCTACAATCCGCAGTTCTTC | CASSLAGTAYNPQFF
many | TRBD1 | TRBJ2-1 | TRBV7-9 | TGTGCCAGCAGCTTAGGGACAGGGGGCTTAGGCAATGAGCAGTTCTTC | CASSLGTGGLGNEQFF
. | TRBD1 | TRBJ2-7 | TRBV18 | TGTGCCAGCTCACCTAGGACAGGGTCGCAGTACTTC | CASSPRTGSQYF
many | TRBD1 | TRBJ1-4 | TRBV24-1 | TGTGCCACCAGTGATGTAAACGGGACAGGGTTTTGGGAAAAACTGTTTTTT | CATSDVNGTGFWEKLFF
many | TRBD2 | TRBJ2-5 | TRBV7-9 | TGTGCCAGCAGCGGTGGTGGGCTAGCGGGACAAGAGACCCAGTACTTC | CASSGGGLAGQETQYF
many | TRBD1 | TRBJ2-7 | TRBV27 | TGTGCCAGCAGTGCGGGACAGGGAAAGCCCTACGAGCAGTACTTC | CASSAGQGKPYEQYF
many | . | TRBJ2-7 | TRBV7-2 | TGTGCCAGCAGCCCGGGGGATCGGCCCTCCGAGCAGTACTTC | CASSPGDRPSEQYF
many | TRBD2 | TRBJ2-1 | TRBV28 | TGTGCCAGCAGTGTAGAGCGGGGGGGCATCGATGAGCAGTTCTTC | CASSVERGGIDEQFF
many | . | TRBJ2-1 | TRBV3-1 | TGTGCCAGCAGCCACACAGGTCGGGATGAGCAGTTCTTC | CASSHTGRDEQFF
many | TRBD2 | TRBJ2-1 | TRBV27 | TGTGCCAGTTGGACTAGCGGGAGGTCCTACAATGAGCAGTTCTTC | CASWTSGRSYNEQFF
many | TRBD1 | TRBJ2-7 | TRBV6-1 | TGTGCCAGCAGTGCTTCCCGGACAGGGGGCATCTACGAGCAGTACTTC | CASSASRTGGIYEQYF
many | TRBD2 | TRBJ2-7 | TRBV7-2 | TGTGCCAGCAGCCGAGGGACTAGCGGCCCATCCTACGAGCAGTACTTC | CASSRGTSGPSYEQYF
. | . | TRBJ2-1 | TRBV9 | TGTGCCAGCAGCGTAGGGGGGATGGGGGAGCAGTTCTTC | CASSVGGMGEQFF
. | . | TRBJ1-1 | TRBV20-1 | TGCAGTGCCCCATCCCCTTGGGGCACTGAAGCTTTCTTT | CSAPSPWGTEAFF